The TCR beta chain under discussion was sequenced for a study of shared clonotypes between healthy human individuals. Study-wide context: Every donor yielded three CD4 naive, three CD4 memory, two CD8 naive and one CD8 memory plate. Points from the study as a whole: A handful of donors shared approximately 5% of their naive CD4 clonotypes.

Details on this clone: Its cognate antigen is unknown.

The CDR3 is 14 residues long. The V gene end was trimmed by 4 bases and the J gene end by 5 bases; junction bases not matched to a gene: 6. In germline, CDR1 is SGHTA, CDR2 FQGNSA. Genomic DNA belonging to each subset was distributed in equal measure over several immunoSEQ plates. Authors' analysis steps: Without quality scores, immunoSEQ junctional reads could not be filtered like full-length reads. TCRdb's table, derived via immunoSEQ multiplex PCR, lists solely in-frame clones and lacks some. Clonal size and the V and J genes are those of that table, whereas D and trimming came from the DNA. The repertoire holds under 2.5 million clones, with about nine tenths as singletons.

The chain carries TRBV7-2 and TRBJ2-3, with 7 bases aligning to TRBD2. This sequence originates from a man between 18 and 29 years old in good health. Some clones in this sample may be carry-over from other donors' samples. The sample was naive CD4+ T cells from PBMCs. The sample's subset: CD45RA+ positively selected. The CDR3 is CASSSRDYLDTQYF. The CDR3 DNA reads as TGTGCCAGCAGCTCCCGGGACTATCTAGATACGCAGTATTTT. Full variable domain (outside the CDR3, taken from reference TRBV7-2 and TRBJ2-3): GAGVSQSPSNKVTEKGKDVELRCDPISGHTALYWYRQSLGQGLEFLIYFQGNSAPDKSGLPSDRFSAERTGGSVSTLTIQRTQQEDSAVYLCASSSRDYLDTQYFGPGTRLTVL.